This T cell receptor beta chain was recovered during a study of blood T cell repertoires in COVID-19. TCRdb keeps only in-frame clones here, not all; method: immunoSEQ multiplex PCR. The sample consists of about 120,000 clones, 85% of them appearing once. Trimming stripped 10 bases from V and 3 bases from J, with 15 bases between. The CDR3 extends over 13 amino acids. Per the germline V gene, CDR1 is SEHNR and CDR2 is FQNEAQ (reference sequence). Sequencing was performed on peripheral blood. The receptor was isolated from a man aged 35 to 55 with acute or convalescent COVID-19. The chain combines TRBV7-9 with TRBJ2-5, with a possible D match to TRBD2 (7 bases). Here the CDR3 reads CATSRGAEETQYF. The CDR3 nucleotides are TGTGCCACCTCCCGGGGGGCCGAAGAGACCCAGTACTTC.